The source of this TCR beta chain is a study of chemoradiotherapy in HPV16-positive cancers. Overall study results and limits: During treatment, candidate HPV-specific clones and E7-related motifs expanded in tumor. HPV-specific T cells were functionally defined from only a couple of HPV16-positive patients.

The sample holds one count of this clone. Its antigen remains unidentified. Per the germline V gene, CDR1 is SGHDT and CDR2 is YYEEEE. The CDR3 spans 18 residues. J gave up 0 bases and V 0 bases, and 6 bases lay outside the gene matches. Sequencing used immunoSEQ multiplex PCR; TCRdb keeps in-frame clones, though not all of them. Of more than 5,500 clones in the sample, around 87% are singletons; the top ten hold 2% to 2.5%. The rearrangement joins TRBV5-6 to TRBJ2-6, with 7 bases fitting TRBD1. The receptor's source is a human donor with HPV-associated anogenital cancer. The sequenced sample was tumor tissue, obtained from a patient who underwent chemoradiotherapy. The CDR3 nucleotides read TGTGCCAGCAGCTTGGCGGGACAGTTCCTCTCTGGGGCCAACGTCCTGACTTTC. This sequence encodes CASSLAGQFLSGANVLTF.